This TCR beta chain originates from a study of beta chain features in type 1 diabetes. Study results and caveats: People with Type 1 diabetes carried modestly yet significantly shorter TCRB CDR3s in all four CD4+ subsets.

The investigators reverse transcribed all of the isolated RNA, so they sequenced expressed TCRB transcripts. Sequenced by immunoSEQ multiplex PCR; TCRdb stores in-frame clones only, minus some. The sample carries approximately 150,000 clones, about 13% recorded once. This clone has just a few counts. The antigen is undetermined. CD45RO/CCR7/CD25/CD127/CD95/CD27 separated CD4+ naive, central memory, regulatory and stem cell-like memory cells by sorting. This receptor was obtained from a man aged 18 to 29 with type 1 diabetes. The source material was central memory CD4+ T cells from blood.

CDR3 sequence reads: CAWSHGDRGQETQYF. The CDR3 DNA reads as TGTGCCTGGAGTCACGGGGACAGGGGCCAAGAGACCCAGTACTTC. The chain has TRBV30 and TRBJ2-5; 10 nucleotides align to TRBD1. There are 15 residues in the CDR3. Unmatched junction bases numbered 4, after V lost 2 bases and J lost 1 base. From germline, CDR1 is GTSNPN and CDR2 SVGIG (reference sequence).